This TCR beta chain was found in a study of blood T cell repertoires in COVID-19. Study as a whole: Acute and convalescent COVID-19 samples came from the United States, Italy and Spain. PBMCs, B-cell-depleted T cells, or T cells provided the cDNA or gDNA that made up the material.

Original analysis: From reference gene primer amplification, estimates of nucleated cell counts were derived. Profiled with immunoSEQ multiplex PCR; TCRdb holds only in-frame clones, not every one. Clone size and the V and J calls come from that table; the DNA yielded D and trimming. In the table there are about 210,000 clones, just under 85% of which are singletons. This clone has a handful of counts. Per the germline V gene, CDR1 is MNHEY and CDR2 is SVGAGI. The CDR3 runs 15 residues. Trimming cost V 6 bases and J 4 bases, with 16 bases left between them. The V gene is TRBV6-5, the J gene TRBJ1-5; D might be TRBD1 (5 bases). The receptor's source is a woman aged 45-65 years with active or convalescent COVID-19. Sequencing was performed on peripheral blood. CDR3 region: CASSRQGVRNQPQHF. CDR3 bases: TGTGCCAGCAGCCGCCAGGGTGTTCGAAATCAGCCCCAGCATTTT.